The clone carrying this T cell receptor (beta chain) was picked up many times. Time point in this sample: after trial treatment. Stated treatment: LDRT plus nivolumab, ipilimumab, low-dose cyclophosphamide and aspirin (RACIN trial). The data are from a study of low-dose radiotherapy and immunotherapy resistance in tumors. Study context: Members of Cohort 1 were treated with 0.5 Gy per fraction every 2 weeks. The prescribed total PTV dose was 6.5 Gy.

V was trimmed by 4 bases and J by 2 bases, leaving 14 bases between them. Germline V lookup: CDR1 MNHEY, CDR2 SMNVEV (reference sequence). CDR3 length equals 15 residues. TRAV- and TRBV-specific primers, spanning alpha and beta chains, primed first-strand cDNA. The PCR that amplified TCRs ran for 20 to 25 cycles, relying on a constant-region primer and a V-primer adapter. Each CDR3 protein is one row after TCRdb ran MiXCR on the reads. The sample holds about 100,000 distinct CDR3 sequences; less than 25% are singletons and the top ten take roughly 3.9%. The input for sequencing was PBMCs, taken after low-dose radiotherapy plus immunotherapy. V is TRBV27 and J is TRBJ1-1; tentative D call: TRBD1 (6 bases). The TCR sequence derives from a male donor with prostate cancer. The CDR3 sequence is CASSSQGHTNTEAFF. In DNA, the CDR3 is TGTGCCAGCAGTTCTCAGGGGCACACCAACACTGAAGCTTTCTTT.